The 5 T cell receptor beta chains given below trace back to one sample, sequenced in a study of monozygotic twins with inflammatory bowel disease (dated 2019 in TCRdb). Library prep was done by 5' RACE. The sequencer listed for this sample is Illumina HiSeq 2500. Through TCRdb reprocessing, the reads give one entry per CDR3 protein sequence; DNA is omitted. The sample table records 330,000 or so distinct CDR3 sequences. 2% to 2.5% of the sample rests with the top ten. The sample taken for sequencing was blood. Receptors were obtained from a human donor with ulcerative colitis or Crohn's disease, or a healthy co-twin of an affected twin (not recorded which).

V usage is TRBV6-5 and J usage is TRBJ1-4. The CDR3 is 15 amino acids. Per the germline V gene, CDR1 is MNHEY and CDR2 is SVGAGI. The CDR3 loop is CASSYSHLYNGKLFF.

This sequence joins TRBV6-5 and TRBJ1-2. The V gene's germline CDR1 is MNHEY and CDR2 SVGAGI. The CDR3 runs 13 residues. CDR3 sequence: CASSSHPDLGYTF.

This chain links TRBV7-9 with TRBJ2-2. Per the germline V gene, CDR1 is SEHNR and CDR2 is FQNEAQ (reference sequence). The CDR3 is made up of 14 amino acids. CDR3 in amino acids: CASNRNYLTGELFF. Full variable domain (missing parts from reference TRBV7-9 and TRBJ2-2): DTGVSQNPRHKITKRGQNVTFRCDPISEHNRLYWYRQTLGQGPEFLTYFQNEAQLEKSRLLSDRFSAERPKGSFSTLEIQRTEQGDSAMYLCASNRNYLTGELFFGEGSRLTVL.

V usage is TRBV7-2 and J usage is TRBJ1-1. This CDR3 has 13 amino acids. The V gene's germline CDR1 is SGHTA and CDR2 FQGNSA. The CDR3 is CASSFMLNTEAFF.

The J gene is TRBJ2-5, the V gene TRBV29-1; the TRBD1 assignment by TCRdb is unverifiable without DNA. Germline V gene data show CDR1 as SQVTM and CDR2 as ANQGSEA. The CDR3 length is 12 residues. The CDR3: CSVGQGGETQYF.